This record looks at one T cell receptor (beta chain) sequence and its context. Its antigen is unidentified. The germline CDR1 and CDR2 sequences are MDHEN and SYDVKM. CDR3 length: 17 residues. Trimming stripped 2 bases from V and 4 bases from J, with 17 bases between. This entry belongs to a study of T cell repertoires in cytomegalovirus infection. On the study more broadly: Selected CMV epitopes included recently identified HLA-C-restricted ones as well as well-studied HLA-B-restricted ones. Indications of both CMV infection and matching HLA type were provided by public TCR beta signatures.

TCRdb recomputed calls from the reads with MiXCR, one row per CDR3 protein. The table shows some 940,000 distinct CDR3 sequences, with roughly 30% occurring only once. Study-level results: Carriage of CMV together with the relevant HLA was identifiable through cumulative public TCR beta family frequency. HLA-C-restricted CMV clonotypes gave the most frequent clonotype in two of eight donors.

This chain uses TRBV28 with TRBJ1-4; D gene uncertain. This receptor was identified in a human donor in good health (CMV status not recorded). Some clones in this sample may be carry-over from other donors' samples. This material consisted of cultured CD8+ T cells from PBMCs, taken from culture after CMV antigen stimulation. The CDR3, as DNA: TGTGCCAGCAGTTTACCGGGTTTTTCAGGATTTAATGAAAAACTGTTTTTT. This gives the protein CASSLPGFSGFNEKLFF.